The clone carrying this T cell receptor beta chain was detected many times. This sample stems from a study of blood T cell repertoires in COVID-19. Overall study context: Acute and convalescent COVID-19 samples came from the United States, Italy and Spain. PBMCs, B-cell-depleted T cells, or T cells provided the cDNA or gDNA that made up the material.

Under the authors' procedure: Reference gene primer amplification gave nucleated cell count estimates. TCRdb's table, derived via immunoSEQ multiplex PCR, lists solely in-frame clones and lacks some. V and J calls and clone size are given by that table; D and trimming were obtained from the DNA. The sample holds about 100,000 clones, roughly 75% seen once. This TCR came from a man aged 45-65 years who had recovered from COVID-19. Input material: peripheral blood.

CDR3 loop: CASSSLGEQFF. Written as DNA, the CDR3 is TGTGCCAGCAGCTCCCTAGGCGAGCAGTTCTTC. The chain combines TRBV7-9 with TRBJ2-1, with D unresolved. The germline V and J ends were trimmed by 4 bases and 10 bases, with 8 bases remaining between them. Germline values: CDR1 SEHNR, CDR2 FQNEAQ (reference sequence). This CDR3 spans 11 amino acids.